This is a list of T cell receptor beta chains from one sample in a study of glioma-infiltrating T cells. TCRdb passed the multiplex PCR reads through MiXCR, listing each CDR3 protein once. The sample holds 300,000 to 450,000 distinct CDR3 sequences, roughly two fifths seen once. The specimen was glioma tissue, nonneoplastic brain tissue, or PBMCs (not recorded which). Receptor source: a human donor with low-grade glioma or glioblastoma, undergoing nonglioma brain surgery, or in good health (not recorded which). CDR3s include the opening cysteine and the closing phenylalanine or tryptophan. A D gene is named only where the DNA matches it firmly. A clone size is listed for some rows: how often the clone was seen (once, few, many), or a class if it is expanded.

clone_size: few; j_call: TRBJ2-7; d_call: TRBD2; v_call: TRBV5-4; cdr3_aa: CASSFGGLAGDYEQYF; cdr3_nt: TGTGCCAGCAGCTTCGGTGGACTAGCGGGAGACTACGAGCAGTACTTC
clone_size: -; j_call: TRBJ2-1; d_call: TRBD2; v_call: TRBV4-1; cdr3_aa: CASSQETSWTLSSYNEQFF; cdr3_nt: TGCGCCAGCAGCCAAGAGACTAGCTGGACCTTGAGTTCCTACAATGAGCAGTTCTTC
clone_size: -; j_call: TRBJ1-4; d_call: TRBD1; v_call: TRBV20-1; cdr3_aa: CSARGRGPGEKLFF; cdr3_nt: TGCAGTGCTAGAGGTAGGGGGCCAGGCGAAAAACTGTTTTTT
clone_size: -; j_call: TRBJ2-5; d_call: -; v_call: TRBV15; cdr3_aa: CATSLPRGTFRETQYF; cdr3_nt: TGTGCCACCAGCCTACCCCGGGGGACGTTCCGAGAGACCCAGTACTTC
clone_size: -; j_call: TRBJ1-5; d_call: TRBD1; v_call: TRBV27; cdr3_aa: CASSPKGDRYSNQPQHF; cdr3_nt: TGTGCCAGCAGTCCAAAGGGGGACAGGTATAGCAATCAGCCCCAGCATTTT
clone_size: many; j_call: TRBJ2-7; d_call: -; v_call: TRBV20-1; cdr3_aa: CSARGPESSYEQYF; cdr3_nt: TGCAGTGCTAGAGGTCCAGAGAGCTCCTACGAGCAGTACTTC
clone_size: -; j_call: TRBJ2-7; d_call: -; v_call: TRBV2; cdr3_aa: CASSVRTDSYEQYF; cdr3_nt: TGTGCCAGCAGTGTCCGGACGGACTCCTACGAGCAGTACTTC
clone_size: -; j_call: TRBJ2-3; d_call: -; v_call: TRBV12-3/TRBV12-4; cdr3_aa: CASLLHASITQYF; cdr3_nt: TGTGCCAGTCTCCTTCACGCGAGTATTACGCAGTATTTT
clone_size: -; j_call: TRBJ2-1; d_call: TRBD1; v_call: TRBV30; cdr3_aa: CATGGYYNEQFF; cdr3_nt: TGTGCGACAGGGGGTTACTACAATGAGCAGTTCTTC
clone_size: -; j_call: TRBJ2-5; d_call: TRBD2; v_call: TRBV12-3/TRBV12-4; cdr3_aa: CASSPPGGGRETQYF; cdr3_nt: TGTGCCAGCAGTCCCCCGGGGGGAGGTAGAGAGACCCAGTACTTC
clone_size: few; j_call: TRBJ2-7; d_call: TRBD1; v_call: TRBV6-5; cdr3_aa: CASRNRDREVYEQYF; cdr3_nt: TGTGCCAGCAGGAATAGGGACAGGGAAGTATACGAGCAGTACTTC
clone_size: -; j_call: TRBJ1-1; d_call: TRBD1; v_call: TRBV28; cdr3_aa: CASRVIQGAWTKAFF; cdr3_nt: TGTGCCAGCAGGGTCATACAGGGGGCTTGGACTAAAGCTTTCTTT
clone_size: -; j_call: TRBJ2-7; d_call: TRBD2; v_call: TRBV12-3/TRBV12-4; cdr3_aa: CASSFAGDGEQYF; cdr3_nt: TGTGCCAGCAGTTTTGCGGGGGATGGCGAGCAGTACTTC
clone_size: many; j_call: TRBJ1-5; d_call: TRBD1; v_call: TRBV15; cdr3_aa: CATRRDRSSAPQHF; cdr3_nt: TGTGCCACCAGACGGGACAGGTCGTCGGCGCCCCAGCATTTT